This T cell receptor (beta chain) was captured in a study of OX40 agonist ivuxolimab in advanced cancers. This table comes from immunoSEQ multiplex PCR, and its TCRdb copy is limited to in-frame clones, with some not included. The data contain around 19,000 clones, around three quarters of them singletons. Comment on this clone: Its antigen is unidentified.

CDR1 and CDR2 from the germline V gene are MNHNY and SVGAGI (reference sequence). This CDR3 has 15 residues. V lost 5 bases to trimming and J lost 4 bases, with 18 bases between them. Study-level findings and limits: Clonal expansion was among the lowest in partial responders at 0.1-3.0 mg/kg, especially CD8+.

The V gene is TRBV6-6, the J gene TRBJ2-7; D is ambiguous. This TCR came from an adult with an advanced solid tumor such as melanoma, head and neck, liver or kidney cancer. The sequenced sample was CD4+ or CD8+ T cells sorted from blood, obtained in a trial of the OX40 agonist ivuxolimab. This CDR3 is CASSVGTPGKYEQYF. The DNA for the CDR3 is TGTGCCAGCAGTGTCGGTACCCCTGGAAAATACGAGCAGTACTTC.